This is a list of T cell receptor beta chains from one sample in a study of identical twins. A single record per CDR3 protein comes from TCRdb applying MiXCR to the 5' RACE reads. The sample yields hundreds of thousands of distinct CDR3 sequences, roughly 20% seen once. These records were also assigned to another study, of T cells expressing NK-cell markers.

Material: PBMCs. These receptors were taken from a woman younger than 30 in good health. CDR3s include the opening cysteine and the closing phenylalanine or tryptophan. D genes are given only for firm matches. Clone size is given for some rows only: seen once, a few or many times, or a class if the clone is expanded.

J | size | V | D | CDR3 | DNA
TRBJ2-1 | few | TRBV5-5 | NA | CASSSRGDVPRLNEQFF | TGTGCCAGCAGCTCCCGGGGTGATGTACCGCGCCTCAATGAGCAGTTCTTC
TRBJ2-7 | few | TRBV7-2 | NA | CASSSHEEQYF | TGTGCCAGCAGCTCCCATGAAGAGCAGTACTTC
TRBJ1-5 | few | TRBV20-1 | TRBD1 | CSASPRTGGTNQPQHF | TGCAGTGCTAGCCCTCGTACAGGGGGCACCAATCAGCCCCAGCATTTT
TRBJ2-5 | NA | TRBV20-1 | NA | CSRTAVETQYF | TGCAGCCGCACGGCCGTGGAGACCCAGTACTTC
TRBJ1-2 | few | TRBV5-5 | NA | CASSLLQGTYGYTF | TGTGCCAGCAGCTTGTTGCAGGGCACCTATGGCTACACCTTC
TRBJ2-5 | NA | TRBV12-3/TRBV12-4 | TRBD1 | CASSPQGQGVETQYF | TGTGCCAGCAGTCCCCAGGGACAGGGGGTAGAGACCCAGTACTTC
TRBJ2-7 | few | TRBV5-5 | TRBD2 | CASSLLLRELYEQYF | TGTGCCAGCAGCTTGCTGTTGCGGGAGCTATATGAGCAGTACTTC
TRBJ2-3 | NA | TRBV6-4 | NA | CASSRDLSTDTQYF | TGTGCCAGCAGTCGGGACTTAAGCACAGATACGCAGTATTTT
TRBJ2-7 | few | TRBV3-1 | NA | CASSQRESRGEQYF | TGTGCCAGCAGCCAAAGGGAGTCTAGGGGCGAGCAGTACTTC
TRBJ1-1 | NA | TRBV4-2 | NA | CASSQEDKAFF | TGTGCCAGCAGCCAAGAGGACAAAGCTTTCTTT
TRBJ2-7 | NA | TRBV12-3/TRBV12-4 | NA | CASSLSGPTYEQYF | TGTGCCAGCAGTTTATCCGGACCTACCTACGAGCAGTACTTC
TRBJ2-7 | few | TRBV14 | NA | CASSRWEFEQYF | TGTGCCAGCAGCCGATGGGAGTTCGAGCAGTACTTC
TRBJ1-1 | NA | TRBV20-1 | NA | CSARGLWAEAFF | TGCAGTGCTAGAGGGTTGTGGGCTGAAGCTTTCTTT
TRBJ2-1 | NA | TRBV6-1 | NA | CASSLWTNYNEQFF | TGTGCCAGTTCCCTCTGGACTAATTACAATGAGCAGTTCTTC
TRBJ2-1 | many | TRBV6-2/TRBV6-3 | TRBD2 | CASQPGLDSSEQFF | TGTGCCAGCCAGCCGGGACTAGATAGTAGTGAGCAGTTCTTC
TRBJ2-1 | many | TRBV5-6 | NA | CASSLYGTGQFF | TGTGCCAGCAGCTTGTACGGGACGGGGCAGTTCTTC
TRBJ2-2 | few | TRBV7-9 | NA | CASSLESGGPTGELFF | TGTGCCAGCAGCTTAGAATCCGGAGGGCCCACCGGGGAGCTGTTTTTT
TRBJ2-3 | many | TRBV24-1 | NA | CATQAQVSDTQYF | TGTGCCACCCAAGCCCAGGTGTCAGATACGCAGTATTTT
TRBJ2-5 | NA | TRBV12-3/TRBV12-4 | NA | CASNGGSETQYF | TGTGCCAGCAACGGAGGCTCAGAGACCCAGTACTTC
TRBJ2-7 | NA | TRBV3-1 | TRBD2 | CASSQGGTSGTRQYF | TGTGCCAGCAGCCAGGGGGGGACTAGCGGGACTCGACAGTACTTC
TRBJ2-7 | few | TRBV5-1 | TRBD2 | CASSLSLAGSYEQYF | TGCGCCAGCAGCTTGTCCCTAGCGGGTTCCTACGAGCAGTACTTC
TRBJ2-6 | NA | TRBV10-3 | NA | CAIRKGRTSGANVLTF | TGTGCCATCAGGAAGGGACGAACCTCTGGGGCCAACGTCCTGACTTTC
TRBJ2-3 | NA | TRBV10-2 | NA | CASSDLVFSSTDTQYF | TGCGCCAGCAGTGATCTAGTCTTCTCTAGCACAGATACGCAGTATTTT
TRBJ2-7 | NA | TRBV19 | NA | CASSIPGDPPVEQYF | TGTGCCAGTAGTATACCCGGGGATCCTCCTGTCGAGCAGTACTTC
TRBJ2-3 | few | TRBV11-2 | NA | CASSSNVPGSYTDTQYF | TGTGCCAGCAGCTCTAACGTCCCGGGCTCTTACACAGATACGCAGTATTTT
TRBJ2-1 | NA | TRBV20-1 | TRBD2 | CSAPGAGGSYNEQFF | TGCAGTGCCCCAGGAGCGGGGGGCTCCTACAATGAGCAGTTCTTC
TRBJ2-5 | NA | TRBV20-1 | NA | CSARTGTIKRETQYF | TGCAGTGCTAGAACCGGGACAATAAAACGGGAGACCCAGTACTTC
TRBJ1-2 | few | TRBV12-3/TRBV12-4 | NA | CASSFRDKVYGYTF | TGTGCCAGCAGTTTTCGGGACAAGGTCTATGGCTACACCTTC
TRBJ2-1 | few | TRBV12-3/TRBV12-4 | NA | CASSLLMAARAYNEQFF | TGTGCCAGCAGTTTGTTGATGGCGGCTAGGGCCTACAATGAGCAGTTCTTC
TRBJ1-4 | few | TRBV12-3/TRBV12-4 | NA | CASSTRDINEKLFF | TGTGCCAGCAGTACCAGGGATATAAATGAAAAACTGTTTTTT
TRBJ1-2 | NA | TRBV2 | TRBD1 | CASSDPDRFYGGYTF | TGTGCCAGCAGTGACCCGGACAGGTTCTATGGTGGCTACACCTTC
TRBJ1-2 | many | TRBV7-2 | NA | CASSFTGLDGYTF | TGTGCCAGCAGCTTCACAGGGCTCGATGGCTACACCTTC
TRBJ1-5 | few | TRBV7-6 | TRBD1 | CASSTGGSDQPQHF | TGTGCCAGCAGCACAGGGGGCTCGGATCAGCCCCAGCATTTT